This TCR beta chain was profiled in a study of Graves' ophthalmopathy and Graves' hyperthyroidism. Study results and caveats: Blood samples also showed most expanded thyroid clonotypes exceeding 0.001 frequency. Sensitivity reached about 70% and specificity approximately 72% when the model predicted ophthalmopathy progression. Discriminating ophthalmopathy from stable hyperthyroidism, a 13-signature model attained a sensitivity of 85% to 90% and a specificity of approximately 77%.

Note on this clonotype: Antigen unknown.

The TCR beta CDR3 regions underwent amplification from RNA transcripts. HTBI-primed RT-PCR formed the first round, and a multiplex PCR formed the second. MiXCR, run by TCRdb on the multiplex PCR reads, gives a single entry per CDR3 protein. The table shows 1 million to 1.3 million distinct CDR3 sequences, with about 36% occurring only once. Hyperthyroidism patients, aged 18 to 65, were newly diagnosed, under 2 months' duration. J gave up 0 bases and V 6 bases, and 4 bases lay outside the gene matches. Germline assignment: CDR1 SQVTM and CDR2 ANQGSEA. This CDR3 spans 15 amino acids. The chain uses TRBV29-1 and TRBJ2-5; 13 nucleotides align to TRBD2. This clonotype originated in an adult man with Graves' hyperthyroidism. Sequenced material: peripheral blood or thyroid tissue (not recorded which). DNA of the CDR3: TGCAGCGTGAGGACTAGCGGGAGCTACCAAGAGACCCAGTACTTC. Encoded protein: CSVRTSGSYQETQYF.